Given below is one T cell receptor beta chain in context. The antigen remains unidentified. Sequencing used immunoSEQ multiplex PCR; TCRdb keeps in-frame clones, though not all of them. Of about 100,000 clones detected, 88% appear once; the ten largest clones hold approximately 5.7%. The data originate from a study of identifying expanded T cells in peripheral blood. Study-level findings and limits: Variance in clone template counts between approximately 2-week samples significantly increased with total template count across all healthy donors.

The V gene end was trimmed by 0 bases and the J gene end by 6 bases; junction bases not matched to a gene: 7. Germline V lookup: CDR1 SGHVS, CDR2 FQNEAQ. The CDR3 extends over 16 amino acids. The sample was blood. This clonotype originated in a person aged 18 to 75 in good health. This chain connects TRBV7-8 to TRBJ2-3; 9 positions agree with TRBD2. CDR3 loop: CASSLAPAGGSDTQYF. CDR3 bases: TGTGCCAGCAGCTTAGCGCCAGCGGGGGGTTCCGATACGCAGTATTTT.